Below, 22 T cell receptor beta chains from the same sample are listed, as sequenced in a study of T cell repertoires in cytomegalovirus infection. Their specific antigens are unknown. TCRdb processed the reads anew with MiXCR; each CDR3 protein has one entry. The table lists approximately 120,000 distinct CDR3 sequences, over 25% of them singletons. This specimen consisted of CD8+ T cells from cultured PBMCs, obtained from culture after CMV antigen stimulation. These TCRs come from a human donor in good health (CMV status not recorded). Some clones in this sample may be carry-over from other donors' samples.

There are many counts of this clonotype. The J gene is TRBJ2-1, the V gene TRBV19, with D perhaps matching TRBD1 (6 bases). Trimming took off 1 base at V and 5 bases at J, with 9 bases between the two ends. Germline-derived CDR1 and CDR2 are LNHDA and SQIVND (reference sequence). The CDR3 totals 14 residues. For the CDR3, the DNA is TGTGCCAGTAGTATAGCAACAGGGAACAATGAGCAGTTCTTC. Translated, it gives CASSIATGNNEQFF.

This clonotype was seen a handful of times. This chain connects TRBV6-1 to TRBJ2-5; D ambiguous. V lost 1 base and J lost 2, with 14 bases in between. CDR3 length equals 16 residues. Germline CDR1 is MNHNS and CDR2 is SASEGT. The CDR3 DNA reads TGTGCCAGCAGTGAAGGACTTGTATGGTCGCAAGAGACCCAGTACTTC. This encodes CASSEGLVWSQETQYF.

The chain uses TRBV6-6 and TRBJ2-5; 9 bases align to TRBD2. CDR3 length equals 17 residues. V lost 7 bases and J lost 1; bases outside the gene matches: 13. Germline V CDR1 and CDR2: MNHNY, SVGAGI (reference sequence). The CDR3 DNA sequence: TGTGCCAGCATTCTAAGTGGAGCTAGCGGGACCCAAGAGACCCAGTACTTC. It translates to CASILSGASGTQETQYF.

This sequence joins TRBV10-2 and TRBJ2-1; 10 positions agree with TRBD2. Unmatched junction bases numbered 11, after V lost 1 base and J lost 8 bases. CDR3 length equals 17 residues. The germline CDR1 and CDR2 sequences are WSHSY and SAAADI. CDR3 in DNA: TGCGCCAGCAGTGAGTTCGGTAGCGGGGGGTTGCTATATGAGCAGTTCTTC. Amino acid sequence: CASSEFGSGGLLYEQFF.

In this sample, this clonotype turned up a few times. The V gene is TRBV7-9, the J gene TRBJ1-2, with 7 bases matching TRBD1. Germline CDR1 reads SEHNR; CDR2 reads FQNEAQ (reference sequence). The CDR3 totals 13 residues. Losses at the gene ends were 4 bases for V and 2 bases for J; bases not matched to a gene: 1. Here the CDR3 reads CASSSRGNYGYTF. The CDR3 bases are TGTGCCAGCAGCTCCAGGGGGAACTATGGCTACACCTTC. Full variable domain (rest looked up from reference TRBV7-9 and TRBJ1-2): DTGVSQNPRHKITKRGQNVTFRCDPISEHNRLYWYRQTLGQGPEFLTYFQNEAQLEKSRLLSDRFSAERPKGSFSTLEIQRTEQGDSAMYLCASSSRGNYGYTFGSGTRLTVV.

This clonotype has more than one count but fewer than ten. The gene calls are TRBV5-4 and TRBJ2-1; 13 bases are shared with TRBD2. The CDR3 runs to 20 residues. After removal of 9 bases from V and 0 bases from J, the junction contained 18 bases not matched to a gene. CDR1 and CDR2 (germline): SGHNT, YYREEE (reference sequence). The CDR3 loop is CATAPPHGLAGARSYNEQFF. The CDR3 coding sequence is TGTGCCACCGCTCCCCCCCACGGACTAGCGGGGGCTCGCTCCTACAATGAGCAGTTCTTC.

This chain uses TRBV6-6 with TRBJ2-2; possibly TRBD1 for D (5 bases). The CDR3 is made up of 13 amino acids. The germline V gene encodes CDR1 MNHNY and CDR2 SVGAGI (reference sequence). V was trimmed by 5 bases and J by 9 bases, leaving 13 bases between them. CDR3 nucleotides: TGTGCCAGCAGTGACCTTGGGGCAAGGGAGCTGTTTTTT. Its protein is CASSDLGARELFF.

The chain's CDR3 is CASGLAGTSEQFF. DNA of the CDR3: TGTGCCAGCGGACTAGCGGGTACAAGTGAGCAGTTCTTC. The chain recombines TRBV7-3 with TRBJ2-1, with TRBD2 identical over 11 bases. The CDR3 has 13 residues. Germline CDR1 is SGHTA and CDR2 is FQGTGA. V gave up 8 bases and J gave up 9 bases; unmatched junction bases: 6.

The CDR3 protein is CASSSDYITGNTEAFF. The CDR3 region has the DNA TGTGCCAGCAGCTCCGACTATATAACAGGGAACACTGAAGCTTTCTTT. The chain couples TRBV7-6 to TRBJ1-1, with D possibly matching TRBD1 (5 bases). This CDR3 contains 16 residues. Trimming took 4 bases from V and 1 from J, leaving 16 bases between them. From germline, CDR1 is SGHVS and CDR2 FNYEAQ.

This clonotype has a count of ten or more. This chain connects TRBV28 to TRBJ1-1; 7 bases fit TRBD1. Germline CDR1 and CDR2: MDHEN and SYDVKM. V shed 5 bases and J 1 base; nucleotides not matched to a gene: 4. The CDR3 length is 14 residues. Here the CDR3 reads CASSGQGENTEAFF. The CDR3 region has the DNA TGTGCCAGCAGTGGCCAGGGGGAGAACACTGAAGCTTTCTTT.

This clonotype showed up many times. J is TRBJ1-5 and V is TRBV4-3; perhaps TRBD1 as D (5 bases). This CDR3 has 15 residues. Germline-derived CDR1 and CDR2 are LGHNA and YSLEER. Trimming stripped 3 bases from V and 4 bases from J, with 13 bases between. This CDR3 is CASSHDRDPNQPQHF. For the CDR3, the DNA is TGCGCCAGCAGCCATGACCGGGACCCTAATCAGCCCCAGCATTTT.

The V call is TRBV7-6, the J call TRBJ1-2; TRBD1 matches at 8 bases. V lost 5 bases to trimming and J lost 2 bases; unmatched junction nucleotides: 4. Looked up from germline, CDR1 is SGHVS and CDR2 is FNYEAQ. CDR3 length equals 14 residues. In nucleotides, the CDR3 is TGTGCCAGCAGCCCCGGACAGGGCAACTATGGCTACACCTTC. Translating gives CASSPGQGNYGYTF.

Written as DNA, the CDR3 is TGTGCCAGCAGCCGGGGTCGTCTTTACGAGCAGTACTTC. Its protein product is CASSRGRLYEQYF. The chain uses TRBV27 and TRBJ2-7, with D possibly being TRBD2 (5 bases). With 6 bases removed from V and 4 bases from J, the gap between germline ends came to 13 bases. Germline values: CDR1 MNHEY, CDR2 SMNVEV (reference sequence). This CDR3 has 13 residues.

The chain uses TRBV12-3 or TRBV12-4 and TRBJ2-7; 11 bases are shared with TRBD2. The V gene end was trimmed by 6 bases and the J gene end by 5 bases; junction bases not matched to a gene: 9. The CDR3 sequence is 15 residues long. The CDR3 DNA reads TGTGCCAGCAGGGCTAGCGGGGGGAAAACCCACGAGCAGTACTTC. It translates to CASRASGGKTHEQYF.

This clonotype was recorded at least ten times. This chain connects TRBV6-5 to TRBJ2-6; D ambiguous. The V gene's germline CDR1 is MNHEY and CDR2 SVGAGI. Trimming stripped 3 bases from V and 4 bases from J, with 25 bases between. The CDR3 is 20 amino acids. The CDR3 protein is CASSYNPRTDVFEGANVLTF. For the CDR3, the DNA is TGTGCCAGCAGTTATAATCCCAGGACCGACGTATTCGAAGGGGCCAACGTCCTGACTTTC.

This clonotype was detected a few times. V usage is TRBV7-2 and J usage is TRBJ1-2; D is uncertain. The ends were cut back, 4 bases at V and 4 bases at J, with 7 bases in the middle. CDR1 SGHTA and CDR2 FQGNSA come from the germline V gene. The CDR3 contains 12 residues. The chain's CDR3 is CASSSDFYGYTF. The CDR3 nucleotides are TGTGCCAGCAGCTCCGATTTCTATGGCTACACCTTC.

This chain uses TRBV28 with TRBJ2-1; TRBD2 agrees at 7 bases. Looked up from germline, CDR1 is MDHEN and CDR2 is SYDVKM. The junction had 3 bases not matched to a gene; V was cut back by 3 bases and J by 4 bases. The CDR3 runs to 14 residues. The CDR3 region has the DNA TGTGCCAGCAGTTTGGCTAGCGGATACAATGAGCAGTTCTTC. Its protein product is CASSLASGYNEQFF.

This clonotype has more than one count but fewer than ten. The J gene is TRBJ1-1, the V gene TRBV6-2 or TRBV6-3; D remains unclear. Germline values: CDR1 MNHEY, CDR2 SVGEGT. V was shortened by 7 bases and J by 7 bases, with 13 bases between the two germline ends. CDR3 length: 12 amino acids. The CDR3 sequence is CASKRRRFEAFF. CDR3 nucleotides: TGTGCCAGCAAAAGACGCAGATTTGAAGCTTTCTTT.

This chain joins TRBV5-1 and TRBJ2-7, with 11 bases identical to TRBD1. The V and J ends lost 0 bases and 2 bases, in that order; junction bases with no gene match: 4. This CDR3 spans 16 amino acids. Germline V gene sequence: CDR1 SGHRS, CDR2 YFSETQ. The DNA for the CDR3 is TGCGCCAGCAGCTTGGACCGGGACAGGGGGACCTACGAGCAGTACTTC. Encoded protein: CASSLDRDRGTYEQYF.

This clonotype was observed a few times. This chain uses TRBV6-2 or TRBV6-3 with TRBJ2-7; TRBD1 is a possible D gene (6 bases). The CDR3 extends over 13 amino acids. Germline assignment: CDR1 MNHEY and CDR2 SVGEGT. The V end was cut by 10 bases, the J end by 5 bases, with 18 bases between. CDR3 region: CAIRGQPGDEQYF. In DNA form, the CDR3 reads TGTGCCATAAGAGGACAGCCCGGAGACGAGCAGTACTTC.

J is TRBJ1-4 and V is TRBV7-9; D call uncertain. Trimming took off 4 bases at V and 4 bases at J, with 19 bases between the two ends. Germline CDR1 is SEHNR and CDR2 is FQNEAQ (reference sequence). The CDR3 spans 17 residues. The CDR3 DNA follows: TGTGCCAGCAGCTCCGGCCCCCCCGCTCCCGGTAATGAAAAACTGTTTTTT. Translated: CASSSGPPAPGNEKLFF. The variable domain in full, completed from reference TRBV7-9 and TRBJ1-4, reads DTGVSQNPRHKITKRGQNVTFRCDPISEHNRLYWYRQTLGQGPEFLTYFQNEAQLEKSRLLSDRFSAERPKGSFSTLEIQRTEQGDSAMYLCASSSGPPAPGNEKLFFGSGTQLSVL.

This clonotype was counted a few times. The CDR3, as DNA: TGTGCCAGCAGTGAATCTGTGACTGTGGAGGAAAAACTGTTTTTT. The encoded protein is CASSESVTVEEKLFF. The gene calls are TRBV25-1 and TRBJ1-4; no firm D call. This CDR3 has 15 residues. The V and J ends lost 1 base and 8 bases respectively, with 14 bases between them. Germline CDR1 and CDR2: MGHDK and SYGVNS.